This is a list of T cell receptor beta chains from one sample in a study of T cell responses to AZD1222 COVID-19 vaccine. Measured with immunoSEQ multiplex PCR; TCRdb has only the in-frame clones, and not every one. The sample has 95,000 to 150,000 clones, 70% to 90% seen once. Sequencing used peripheral blood, obtained on day 0 of AZD1222 vaccination. The receptors were gathered from an adult in good health. The CDR3 runs from the conserved cysteine through the conserved F or W. The D gene is left open where the match is weak. Not every row has a clone size; where given, it reads once, few, many or a size class.

V gene	D gene	J gene	clone size	CDR3 protein	CDR3 DNA
TRBV23-1	TRBD1	TRBJ2-3	NA	CASSQSGQNRLTTTDTQYF	TGCGCCAGCAGTCAATCGGGACAGAATCGGCTAACTACCACAGATACGCAGTATTTT
TRBV18	NA	TRBJ2-1	NA	CASSGESSYNEQFF	TGTGCCAGCTCAGGGGAGAGCTCCTACAATGAGCAGTTCTTC
TRBV29-1	NA	TRBJ1-2	NA	CSVQGNYGYTF	TGCAGCGTTCAAGGGAACTATGGCTACACCTTC
TRBV7-2	TRBD1	TRBJ1-1	NA	CASSATGYPEAFF	TGTGCCAGCAGCGCGACAGGGTACCCTGAAGCTTTCTTT
TRBV12-3/TRBV12-4	NA	TRBJ2-7	NA	CASSLVCEQYF	TGTGCCAGCAGCTTAGTGTGCGAGCAGTACTTC
TRBV28	NA	TRBJ1-3	NA	CASSLPRGPVGNTIYF	TGTGCCAGCAGTTTACCAAGGGGCCCGGTCGGAAACACCATATATTTT
TRBV7-2	TRBD2	TRBJ2-7	NA	CASELGLAGDEQYF	TGTGCCAGCGAACTGGGGCTAGCGGGAGACGAGCAGTACTTC
TRBV19	NA	TRBJ2-1	NA	CASRTSVGGSYNEQFF	TGTGCCAGTAGGACTAGTGTGGGCGGGTCCTACAATGAGCAGTTCTTC
TRBV5-1	TRBD2	TRBJ2-2	NA	CASSFRGLAGPTNTGELFF	TGCGCCAGCAGCTTTAGGGGACTAGCGGGACCTACGAACACCGGGGAGCTGTTTTTT
TRBV6-1	TRBD1	TRBJ2-7	NA	CASSVYSGTGGNYEQYF	TGTGCCAGCAGTGTATACTCTGGGACAGGGGGCAACTACGAGCAGTACTTC
TRBV28	NA	TRBJ1-5	NA	CASRGRSTPQHF	TGTGCCAGCAGGGGACGGTCCACGCCCCAGCATTTT
TRBV7-2	NA	TRBJ1-3	NA	CASSIAVLWRNTIYF	TGTGCCAGCTCAATTGCGGTACTTTGGAGAAACACCATATATTTT
TRBV4-1	NA	TRBJ1-3	NA	CASKPTGWNFGNTIYF	TGCGCCAGCAAACCCACAGGTTGGAATTTTGGAAACACCATATATTTT
TRBV6-5	NA	TRBJ1-3	NA	CASAGGTGNTIYF	TGTGCCAGCGCAGGAGGGACTGGAAACACCATATATTTT
TRBV7-9	NA	TRBJ2-5	NA	CASSLFQGLEETQYF	TGTGCCAGCAGCTTATTCCAGGGGCTAGAAGAGACCCAGTACTTC
TRBV11-2	NA	TRBJ2-7	NA	CASSSQRTYEQYF	TGTGCCAGCAGCTCTCAGCGGACCTACGAGCAGTACTTC
TRBV11-2	NA	TRBJ2-7	NA	CASSPDGYEQYF	TGTGCCAGCAGCCCCGACGGCTACGAGCAGTACTTC
TRBV19	NA	TRBJ1-1	NA	CASSTPGDTEAFF	TGTGCCAGTAGTACCCCGGGGGACACTGAAGCTTTCTTT
TRBV7-2	TRBD2	TRBJ2-1	NA	CASPTPDGRVPFF	TGTGCCAGCCCGACACCTGACGGGAGGGTGCCGTTCTTC
TRBV9	TRBD2	TRBJ2-7	few	CASSVGIAGPPSYEQYF	TGTGCCAGCAGCGTAGGGATAGCGGGTCCTCCTTCCTACGAGCAGTACTTC
TRBV4-1	NA	TRBJ1-3	NA	CASSHVLKSPNTIYF	TGCGCCAGCAGCCATGTTCTAAAATCCCCCAACACCATATATTTT
TRBV14	NA	TRBJ1-2	NA	CASSQYSNYGYTF	TGTGCCAGCAGCCAATATTCTAACTATGGCTACACCTTC
TRBV2	TRBD1	TRBJ2-7	NA	CASSRDRSSYEQYF	TGTGCCAGCAGCCGGGACAGGAGCTCCTACGAGCAGTACTTC
TRBV19	NA	TRBJ2-1	NA	CATRADSRYYNEQFF	TGTGCCACCAGGGCGGACAGCCGTTACTACAATGAGCAGTTCTTC
TRBV29-1	NA	TRBJ1-3	NA	CSGQYSGNTIYF	TGCAGCGGTCAGTACTCTGGAAACACCATATATTTT
TRBV19	TRBD1	TRBJ2-1	NA	CASSTNGQATYNEQFF	TGTGCCAGTAGTACAAATGGACAGGCAACTTACAATGAGCAGTTCTTC
TRBV11-3	TRBD2	TRBJ2-1	NA	CASSPTSGASNEQFF	TGTGCCAGCAGCCCGACTAGCGGGGCTTCGAATGAGCAGTTCTTC
TRBV6-5	NA	TRBJ2-2	NA	CASRSPGAGELFF	TGTGCCAGCAGATCCCCGGGGGCGGGGGAGCTGTTTTTT
TRBV19	TRBD1	TRBJ2-7	few	CASRTKGASYEQYF	TGTGCCAGTCGTACAAAGGGGGCATCCTACGAGCAGTACTTC
TRBV30	NA	TRBJ1-6	NA	CAWRQYLSPLHF	TGTGCCTGGAGACAGTATCTATCACCCCTCCACTTT
TRBV11-3	TRBD1	TRBJ1-5	NA	CASSLGGTGEGNQPQHF	TGTGCCAGCAGCTTAGGTGGGACAGGGGAAGGCAATCAGCCCCAGCATTTT
TRBV5-4	NA	TRBJ1-6	NA	CASSLAGAGSNSPLHF	TGTGCCAGCAGCTTGGCCGGGGCAGGGTCTAATTCACCCCTCCACTTT
TRBV2	TRBD1	TRBJ1-4	NA	CASSPGQGYEKLFF	TGTGCCAGCAGTCCGGGACAGGGATATGAAAAACTGTTTTTT
TRBV18	NA	TRBJ1-5	NA	CASSPYSGATDQPQHF	TGTGCCAGCTCACCCTACTCGGGGGCGACGGATCAGCCCCAGCATTTT
TRBV7-3	NA	TRBJ1-3	NA	CASSLSSQLRDTGNTIYF	TGTGCCAGCAGCTTAAGTAGTCAATTGAGAGACACTGGAAACACCATATATTTT
TRBV2	NA	TRBJ1-5	few	CASSLQGSNQPQHF	TGTGCCAGCAGTCTTCAGGGAAGCAATCAGCCCCAGCATTTT
TRBV6-5	NA	TRBJ1-1	NA	CASSYVGGTEAFF	TGTGCCAGCAGTTACGTCGGGGGCACTGAAGCTTTCTTT
TRBV6-2/TRBV6-3	NA	TRBJ2-7	NA	CASSYSGQPFYEQYF	TGTGCCAGCAGTTATAGTGGACAGCCCTTCTACGAGCAGTACTTC
TRBV2	NA	TRBJ2-7	NA	CAGPHVDSSYEQYF	TGTGCCGGGCCACACGTCGACAGCTCCTACGAGCAGTACTTC
TRBV27	NA	TRBJ1-1	NA	CASSPSLGRNTEAFF	TGTGCCAGCAGTCCTTCCTTGGGCAGGAACACTGAAGCTTTCTTT
TRBV7-2	TRBD2	TRBJ2-5	NA	CASSLVGGSSGETQYF	TGTGCCAGCAGCTTAGTCGGCGGGAGTAGCGGGGAGACCCAGTACTTC
TRBV4-3	TRBD1	TRBJ1-4	NA	CASSQEGTNRGSEKLFF	TGCGCCAGCAGCCAAGAGGGTACCAACAGGGGGTCTGAAAAACTGTTTTTT
TRBV7-2	NA	TRBJ1-1	NA	CASSLNRAVTEAFF	TGTGCCAGCAGCTTAAACAGGGCGGTCACTGAAGCTTTCTTT
TRBV2	NA	TRBJ1-2	NA	CASIKDTIGGYGYTF	TGTGCCAGCATCAAGGACACAATAGGGGGGTATGGCTACACCTTC
TRBV9	NA	TRBJ2-1	NA	CASSAGPPLSYNEQFF	TGTGCCAGCAGCGCAGGGCCACCCCTCTCCTACAATGAGCAGTTCTTC
TRBV30	NA	TRBJ2-7	NA	CAWSAFYEQYF	TGTGCCTGGAGTGCCTTTTACGAGCAGTACTTC
TRBV5-5	NA	TRBJ2-2	NA	CASSWDSLYTGELFF	TGTGCCAGCAGCTGGGACTCGCTGTACACCGGGGAGCTGTTTTTT
TRBV7-3	NA	TRBJ2-3	once	CASSPEAATDTQYF	TGTGCCAGCAGCCCCGAGGCCGCCACAGATACGCAGTATTTT
TRBV7-2	NA	TRBJ2-3	once	CASSQTSLGTDTQYF	TGTGCCAGCAGCCAAACTAGTTTGGGCACAGATACGCAGTATTTT
TRBV5-8	TRBD2	TRBJ2-1	NA	CASSWILAGGMNEQFF	TGTGCCAGCAGCTGGATCCTAGCGGGGGGGATGAATGAGCAGTTCTTC
TRBV6-1	NA	TRBJ1-5	NA	CASSEALRQPQHF	TGTGCCAGCAGTGAAGCGCTTCGTCAGCCCCAGCATTTT
TRBV6-2/TRBV6-3	TRBD1	TRBJ1-5	once	CASSHGTGGRQPQHF	TGTGCCAGCAGTCATGGGACAGGGGGCCGGCAGCCCCAGCATTTT
TRBV2	NA	TRBJ1-3	NA	CASGGGDGNTIYF	TGTGCCAGCGGTGGGGGCGACGGAAACACCATATATTTT
TRBV19	NA	TRBJ2-1	NA	CASSIDGQGMVYNEQFF	TGTGCCAGTAGTATAGATGGCCAGGGTATGGTCTACAATGAGCAGTTCTTC